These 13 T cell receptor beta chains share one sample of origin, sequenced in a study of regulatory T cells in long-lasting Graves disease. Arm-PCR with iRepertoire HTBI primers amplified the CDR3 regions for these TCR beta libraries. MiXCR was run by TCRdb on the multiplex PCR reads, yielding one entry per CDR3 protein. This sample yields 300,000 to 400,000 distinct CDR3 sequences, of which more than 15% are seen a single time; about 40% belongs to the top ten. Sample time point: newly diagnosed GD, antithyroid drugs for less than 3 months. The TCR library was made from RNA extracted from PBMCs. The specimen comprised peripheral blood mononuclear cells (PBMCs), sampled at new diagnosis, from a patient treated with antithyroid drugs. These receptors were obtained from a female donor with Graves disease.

The CDR3, as DNA: TGTGCCAGCAGTTTTTCGGGCGGGAGGCTGAACACCGGGGAGCTGTTTTTT. This gives the protein CASSFSGGRLNTGELFF. This chain uses TRBV12-3 or TRBV12-4 with TRBJ2-2; 8 bases are a match to TRBD2. CDR3 length equals 17 residues. V lost 3 bases, J lost 1 base, and 7 bases stayed unmatched.

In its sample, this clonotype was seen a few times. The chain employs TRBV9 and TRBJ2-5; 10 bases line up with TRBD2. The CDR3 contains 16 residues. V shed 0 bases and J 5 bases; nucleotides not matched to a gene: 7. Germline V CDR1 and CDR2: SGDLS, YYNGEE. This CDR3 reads CASSVDKAGGRETQYF. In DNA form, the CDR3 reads TGTGCCAGCAGCGTAGACAAAGCGGGAGGGAGGGAGACCCAGTACTTC.

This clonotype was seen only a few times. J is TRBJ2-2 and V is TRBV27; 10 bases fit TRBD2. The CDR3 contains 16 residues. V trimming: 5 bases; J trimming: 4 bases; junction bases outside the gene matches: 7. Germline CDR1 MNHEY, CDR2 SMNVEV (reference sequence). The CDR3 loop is CASSPNSGRITGELFF. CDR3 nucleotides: TGTGCCAGCAGTCCCAATAGCGGGAGGATCACCGGGGAGCTGTTTTTT.

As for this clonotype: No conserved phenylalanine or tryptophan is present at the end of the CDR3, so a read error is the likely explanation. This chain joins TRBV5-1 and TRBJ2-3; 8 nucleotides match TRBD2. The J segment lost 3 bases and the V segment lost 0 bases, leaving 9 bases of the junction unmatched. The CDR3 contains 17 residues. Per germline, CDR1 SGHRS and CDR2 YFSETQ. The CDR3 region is CASSLDTGGRLTDTQYY. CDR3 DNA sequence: TGCGCCAGCAGCTTGGATACTGGCGGGAGGCTGACAGATACGCAGTATTAT.

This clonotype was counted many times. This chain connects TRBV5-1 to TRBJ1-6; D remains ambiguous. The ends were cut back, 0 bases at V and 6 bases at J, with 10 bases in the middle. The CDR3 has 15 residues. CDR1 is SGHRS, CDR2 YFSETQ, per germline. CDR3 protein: CASSLDKNSNSPLHF. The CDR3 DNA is TGCGCCAGCAGCTTGGATAAAAACAGTAATTCACCCCTCCACTTT. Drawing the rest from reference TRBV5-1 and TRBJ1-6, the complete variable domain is KAGVTQTPRYLIKTRGQQVTLSCSPISGHRSVSWYQQTPGQGLQFLFEYFSETQRNKGNFPGRFSGRQFSNSRSEMNVSTLELGDSALYLCASSLDKNSNSPLHFGNGTRLTVT.

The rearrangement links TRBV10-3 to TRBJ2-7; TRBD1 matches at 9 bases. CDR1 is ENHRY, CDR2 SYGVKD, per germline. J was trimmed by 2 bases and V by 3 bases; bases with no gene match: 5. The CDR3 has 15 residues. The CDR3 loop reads CAISEAGQGTYEQYF. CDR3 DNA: TGTGCCATCAGTGAAGCGGGACAGGGTACCTACGAGCAGTACTTC.

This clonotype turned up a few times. In DNA, the CDR3 is TGTGCCAGCAGCCACCTGCTACAGGGGGTGGCCTACGAGCAGTACTTC. Protein: CASSHLLQGVAYEQYF. This chain connects TRBV3-1 to TRBJ2-7; 8 positions agree with TRBD1. After removal of 3 bases from V and 2 bases from J, the junction contained 9 bases not matched to a gene. This CDR3 region has 16 residues. Per the germline V gene, CDR1 is LGHDT and CDR2 is YNNKEL (reference sequence).

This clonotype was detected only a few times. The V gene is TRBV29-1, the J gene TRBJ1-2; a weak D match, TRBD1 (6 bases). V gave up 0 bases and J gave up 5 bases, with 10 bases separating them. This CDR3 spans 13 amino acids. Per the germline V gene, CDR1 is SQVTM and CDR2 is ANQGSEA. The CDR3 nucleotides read TGCAGCGTTGAAGAATATCAGGGGTATGGCTACACCTTC. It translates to CSVEEYQGYGYTF.

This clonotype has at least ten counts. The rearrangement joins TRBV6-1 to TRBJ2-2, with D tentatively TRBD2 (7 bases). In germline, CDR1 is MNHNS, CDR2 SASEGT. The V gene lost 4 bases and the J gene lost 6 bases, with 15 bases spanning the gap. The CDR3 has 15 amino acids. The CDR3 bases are TGTGCCAGCAGTGGGACGGGGGGCATTGCCGGGGAGCTGTTTTTT. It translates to CASSGTGGIAGELFF.

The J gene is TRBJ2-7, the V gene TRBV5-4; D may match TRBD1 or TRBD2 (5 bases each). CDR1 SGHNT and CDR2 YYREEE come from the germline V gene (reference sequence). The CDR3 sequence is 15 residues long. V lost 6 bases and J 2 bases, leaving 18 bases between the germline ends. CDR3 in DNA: TGTGCCAGCAAAATGGGAGCAGGGAACACCTACGAGCAGTACTTC. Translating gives CASKMGAGNTYEQYF.

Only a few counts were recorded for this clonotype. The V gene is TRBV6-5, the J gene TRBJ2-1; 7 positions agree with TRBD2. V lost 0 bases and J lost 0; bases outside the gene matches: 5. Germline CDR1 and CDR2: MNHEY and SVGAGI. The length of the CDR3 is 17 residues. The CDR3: CASSYSLAYSSYNEQFF. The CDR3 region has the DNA TGTGCCAGCAGTTACTCACTAGCGTACAGCTCCTACAATGAGCAGTTCTTC.

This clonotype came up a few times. The chain's CDR3 is CASSSRQGGTEAFF. The DNA of the CDR3 is TGTGCCAGCAGCTCAAGGCAGGGAGGGACTGAAGCTTTCTTT. The chain is built from TRBV3-1 and TRBJ1-1; TRBD1 is a possible D gene (5 bases). Germline loops: CDR1 LGHDT, CDR2 YNNKEL (reference sequence). Trimming took 5 bases from V and 5 from J, leaving 15 bases between them. The CDR3 is 14 amino acids.

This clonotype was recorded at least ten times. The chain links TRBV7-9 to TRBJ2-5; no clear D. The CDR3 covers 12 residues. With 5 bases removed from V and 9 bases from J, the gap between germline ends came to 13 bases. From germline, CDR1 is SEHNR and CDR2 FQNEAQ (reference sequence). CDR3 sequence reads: CASSQPSGAQYF. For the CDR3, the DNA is TGTGCCAGCAGCCAACCCTCAGGTGCCCAGTACTTC.